A single TCR beta chain is shown here with its context. The method was immunoSEQ multiplex PCR; TCRdb's version includes in-frame clones alone and lacks a portion of them. The top ten clones hold 7.5% to 10% of a sample with about 140,000 clones, approximately 86% of them seen once. The data originate from a study of cytomegalovirus exposure and HLA in healthy donors. The germline V gene encodes CDR1 MNHNS and CDR2 SASEGT. The CDR3 runs to 12 residues. V lost 7 bases and J 2 bases, leaving 9 bases between the germline ends. The sequenced sample was PBMCs. The chain combines TRBV6-1 with TRBJ2-7, with a tentative D call TRBD2 (5 bases). The receptor's source is a woman between 18 and 29 years old in good health and CMV-seropositive. The CDR3 nucleotides read TGTGCCAGCACAGGACTTACCTACGAGCAGTACTTC. It encodes CASTGLTYEQYF.